These 8 T cell receptor beta chains originate from one sample sequenced in a study of monozygotic twins with inflammatory bowel disease. TCRdb re-called the 5' RACE reads and shows each CDR3 protein once, DNA omitted. With about 160,000 distinct CDR3 sequences in the sample, the ten largest clones hold about 2.7%. The sequenced sample consisted of blood. These receptors were obtained from a human donor with ulcerative colitis or Crohn's disease, or a healthy co-twin of an affected twin (not recorded which).

This rearrangement joins TRBV12-3 or TRBV12-4 to TRBJ1-1. CDR3 length: 14 residues. The CDR3 loop reads CASTSWVMNTEAFF.

The chain carries TRBV5-1 and TRBJ2-5. Germline V gene data show CDR1 as SGHRS and CDR2 as YFSETQ. The CDR3 has 15 residues. The CDR3 here is CASSFAVITQETQYF.

V gene TRBV2 combines with J gene TRBJ1-6. Germline loops: CDR1 SNHLY, CDR2 FYNNEI. The length of the CDR3 is 14 residues. CDR3 in amino acids: CASRQSSYNSPLHF.

The rearrangement joins TRBV29-1 to TRBJ2-1; TCRdb's assignment of TRBD1 cannot be checked, as there is no DNA. Germline V gene sequence: CDR1 SQVTM, CDR2 ANQGSEA. The CDR3 is 15 residues long. CDR3 sequence reads: CSVETPAGGGRKQFF.

The chain recombines TRBV4-2 with TRBJ1-5. CDR3 length: 19 residues. The germline gives CDR1 LGHNA, CDR2 YNFKEQ. The CDR3 loop reads CASSRGARGAASSNQPQHF.

V gene TRBV7-3 combines with J gene TRBJ2-2; TCRdb designates TRBD2, a call that cannot be tested without DNA. The CDR3 is 15 amino acids. The germline gives CDR1 SGHTA, CDR2 FQGTGA. This CDR3 is CASSSSGTSTGELFF.

CDR3 protein: CASSSIAGDETQYF. This rearrangement joins TRBV27 to TRBJ2-5; TCRdb outputs TRBD2, but without DNA this stays unchecked. CDR1 and CDR2 (germline): MNHEY, SMNVEV (reference sequence). This CDR3 region has 14 residues.

V gene TRBV7-2 combines with J gene TRBJ1-1. Germline V CDR1 and CDR2: SGHTA, FQGNSA. CDR3 length equals 14 residues. This chain's CDR3 is CASSLLVGDTEAFF.